This TCR beta chain was identified during a study of shared clonotypes between healthy human individuals. The CDR3 sequence is 13 residues long. Trimming shortened V by 7 bases and J by 4 bases, and 14 bases separated the two germline ends. Germline loops: CDR1 SNHLY, CDR2 FYNNEI. CD45RO-negative, CCR7-selected cells formed the naive CD8 fraction, which excluded terminally differentiated effector memory CD45RA+ cells. TCRdb's table, derived via immunoSEQ multiplex PCR, lists solely in-frame clones and lacks some. In the table there are about 2.2 million clones, 93% of which are singletons. The sample taken for sequencing was naive CD8+ T cells from PBMCs. This rearrangement joins TRBV2 to TRBJ2-7; the D gene is possibly TRBD2 (5 bases). The sequence came from a young man in good health. Some clones in this sample may be carry-over from other donors' samples. The CDR3 sequence is CASMGRMGYEQYF. The CDR3 DNA sequence: TGTGCCAGCATGGGGAGAATGGGTTACGAGCAGTACTTC.